This T cell receptor beta chain came from a study of cytomegalovirus exposure and HLA in healthy donors. Overall study results and limits: The study put some 150 TCR beta chains on its list as cytomegalovirus-associated.

A single count supports this clone. Its antigen is not identified. Primers for the PCR totalled 60 Vbeta and 13 Jbeta. Libraries were prepared by immunoSEQ multiplex PCR; TCRdb keeps only in-frame clonotypes and omits some of them. The top ten clones hold 1% to 1.5% of a sample with 120,000 or so clones, around three quarters of them seen once. The CDR3 is 17 amino acids. Germline loops: CDR1 SEHNR, CDR2 FQNEAQ (reference sequence). With V trimmed by 3 bases and J by 0 bases, 8 bases remained unmatched. This sequence joins TRBV7-9 and TRBJ1-1, with 9 bases identical to TRBD1. The clonotype originates from a woman younger than 45 in good health and CMV-seronegative. Sequencing was performed on PBMCs. The CDR3 nucleotides read TGTGCCAGCAGCTTTGACAGGGGGTTTTCGATGAACACTGAAGCTTTCTTT. Its translation is CASSFDRGFSMNTEAFF.